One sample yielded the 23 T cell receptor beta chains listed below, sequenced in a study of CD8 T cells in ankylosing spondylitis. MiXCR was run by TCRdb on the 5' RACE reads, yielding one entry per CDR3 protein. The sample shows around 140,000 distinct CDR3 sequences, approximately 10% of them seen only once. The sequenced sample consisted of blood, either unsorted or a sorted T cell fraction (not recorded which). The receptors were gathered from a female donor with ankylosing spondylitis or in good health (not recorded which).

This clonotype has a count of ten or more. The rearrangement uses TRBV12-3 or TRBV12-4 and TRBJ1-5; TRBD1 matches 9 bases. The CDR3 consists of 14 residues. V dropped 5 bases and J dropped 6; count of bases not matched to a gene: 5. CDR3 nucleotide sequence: TGTGCCAGCAGTCACGGGACAGGGTTTCAGCCCCAGCATTTT. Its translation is CASSHGTGFQPQHF.

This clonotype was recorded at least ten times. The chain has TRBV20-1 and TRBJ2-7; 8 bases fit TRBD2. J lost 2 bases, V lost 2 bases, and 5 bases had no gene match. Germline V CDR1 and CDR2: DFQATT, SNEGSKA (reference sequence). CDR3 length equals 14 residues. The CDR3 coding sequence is TGCAGTGCTAGACCTAGCGGGTACACCTACGAGCAGTACTTC. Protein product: CSARPSGYTYEQYF.

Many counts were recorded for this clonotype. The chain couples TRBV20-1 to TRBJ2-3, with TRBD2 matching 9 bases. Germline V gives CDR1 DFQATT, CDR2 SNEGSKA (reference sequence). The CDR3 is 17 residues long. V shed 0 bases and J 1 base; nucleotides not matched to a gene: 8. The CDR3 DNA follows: TGCAGTGCTAGAGATCCATCCGCGGGGGGGCGCACAGATACGCAGTATTTT. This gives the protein CSARDPSAGGRTDTQYF.

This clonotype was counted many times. In DNA form, the CDR3 reads TGTGCCAGCAGCCAACCCACCGGGACTAGTACAGATACGCAGTATTTT. Protein sequence: CASSQPTGTSTDTQYF. The V call is TRBV3-1, the J call TRBJ2-3; 8 positions agree with TRBD2. The J segment lost 3 bases and the V segment lost 2 bases, leaving 7 bases of the junction unmatched. The germline gives CDR1 LGHDT, CDR2 YNNKEL (reference sequence). The CDR3 is 16 residues long.

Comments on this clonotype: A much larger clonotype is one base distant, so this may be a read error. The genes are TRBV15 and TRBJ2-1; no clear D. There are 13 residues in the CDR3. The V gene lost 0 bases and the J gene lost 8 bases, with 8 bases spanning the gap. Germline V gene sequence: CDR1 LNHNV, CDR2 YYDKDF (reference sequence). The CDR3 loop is CATSRDFVDEQFF. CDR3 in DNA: TGTGCCACCAGCAGAGATTTTGTGGATGAGCAGTTCTTC.

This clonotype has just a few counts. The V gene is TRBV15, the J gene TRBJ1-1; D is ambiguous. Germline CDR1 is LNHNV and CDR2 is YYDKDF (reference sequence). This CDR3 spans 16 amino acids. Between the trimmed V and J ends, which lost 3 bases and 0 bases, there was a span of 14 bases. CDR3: CATSRDPVLVNTEAFF. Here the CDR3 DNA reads TGTGCCACCAGCAGGGACCCCGTCCTGGTGAACACTGAAGCTTTCTTT. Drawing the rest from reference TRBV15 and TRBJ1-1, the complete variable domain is DAMVIQNPRYQVTQFGKPVTLSCSQTLNHNVMYWYQQKSSQAPKLLFHYYDKDFNNEADTPDNFQSRRPNTSFCFLDIRSPGLGDTAMYLCATSRDPVLVNTEAFFGQGTRLTVV.

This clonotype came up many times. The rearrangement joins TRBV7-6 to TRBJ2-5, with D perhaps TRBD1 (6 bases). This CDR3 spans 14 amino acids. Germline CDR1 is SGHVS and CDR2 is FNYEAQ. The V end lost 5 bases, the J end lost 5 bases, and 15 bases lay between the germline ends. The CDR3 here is CASSQQGSGETQYF. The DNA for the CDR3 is TGTGCCAGCAGCCAACAGGGTTCCGGGGAGACCCAGTACTTC.

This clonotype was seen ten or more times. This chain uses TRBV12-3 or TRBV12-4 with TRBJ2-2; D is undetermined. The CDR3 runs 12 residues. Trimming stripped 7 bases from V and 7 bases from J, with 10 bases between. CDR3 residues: CASTPSFGELFF. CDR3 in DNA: TGTGCCAGCACCCCCTCGTTCGGGGAGCTGTTTTTT.

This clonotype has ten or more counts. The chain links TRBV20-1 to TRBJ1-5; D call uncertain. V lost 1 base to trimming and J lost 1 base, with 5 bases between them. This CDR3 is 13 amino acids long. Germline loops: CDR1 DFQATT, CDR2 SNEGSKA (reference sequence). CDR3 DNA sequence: TGCAGTGCTAGAGTTGGCAGCAATCAGCCCCAGCATTTT. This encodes CSARVGSNQPQHF.

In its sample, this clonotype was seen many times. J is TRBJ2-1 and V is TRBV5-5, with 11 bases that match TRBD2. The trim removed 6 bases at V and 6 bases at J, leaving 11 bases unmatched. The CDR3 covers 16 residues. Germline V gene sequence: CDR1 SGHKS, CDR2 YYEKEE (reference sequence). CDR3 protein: CASILGGTSGGNEQFF. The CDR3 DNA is TGTGCCAGCATCCTAGGGGGAACTAGCGGGGGCAATGAGCAGTTCTTC.

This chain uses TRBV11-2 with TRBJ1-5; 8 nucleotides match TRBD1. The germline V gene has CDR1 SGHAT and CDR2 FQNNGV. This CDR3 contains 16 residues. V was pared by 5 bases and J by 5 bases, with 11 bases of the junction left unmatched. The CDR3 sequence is CASSARQGTEDQPQHF. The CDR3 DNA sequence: TGTGCCAGCAGCGCCCGACAGGGGACGGAAGATCAGCCCCAGCATTTT.

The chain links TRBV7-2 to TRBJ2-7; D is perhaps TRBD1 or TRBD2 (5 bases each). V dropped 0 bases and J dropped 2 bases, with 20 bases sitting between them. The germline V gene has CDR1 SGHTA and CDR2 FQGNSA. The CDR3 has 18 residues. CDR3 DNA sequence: TGTGCCAGCAGCTTAGCCGGCTCCGGGACCAGGAGAGCCTACGAGCAGTACTTC. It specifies CASSLAGSGTRRAYEQYF.

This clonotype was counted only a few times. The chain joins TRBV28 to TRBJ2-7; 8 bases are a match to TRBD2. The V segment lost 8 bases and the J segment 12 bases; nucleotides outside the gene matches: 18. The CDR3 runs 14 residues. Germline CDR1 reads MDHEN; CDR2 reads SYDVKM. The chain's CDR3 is CASYSSGRDKKGYF. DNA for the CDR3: TGTGCCAGCTACTCAAGCGGGAGAGACAAGAAAGGGTACTTC.

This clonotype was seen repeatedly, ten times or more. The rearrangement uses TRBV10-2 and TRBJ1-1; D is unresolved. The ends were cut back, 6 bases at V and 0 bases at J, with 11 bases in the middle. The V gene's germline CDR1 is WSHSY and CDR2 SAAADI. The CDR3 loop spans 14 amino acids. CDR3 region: CASRPRAMNTEAFF. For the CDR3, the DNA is TGCGCCAGCAGGCCCCGGGCCATGAACACTGAAGCTTTCTTT.

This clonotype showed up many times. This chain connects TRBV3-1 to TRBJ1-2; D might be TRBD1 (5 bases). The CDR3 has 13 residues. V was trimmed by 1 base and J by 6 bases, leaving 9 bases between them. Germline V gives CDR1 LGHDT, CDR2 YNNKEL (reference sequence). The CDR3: CASSQGQGNGYTF. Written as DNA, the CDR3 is TGTGCCAGCAGCCAAGGGCAGGGCAATGGCTACACCTTC.

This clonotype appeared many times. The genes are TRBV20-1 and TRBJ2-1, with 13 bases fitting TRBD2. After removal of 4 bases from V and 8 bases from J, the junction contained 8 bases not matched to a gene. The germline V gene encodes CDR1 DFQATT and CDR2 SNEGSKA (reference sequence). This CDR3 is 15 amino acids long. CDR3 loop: CSATGLAGEGDEQFF. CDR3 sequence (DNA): TGCAGTGCTACCGGACTAGCGGGGGAAGGCGATGAGCAGTTCTTC.

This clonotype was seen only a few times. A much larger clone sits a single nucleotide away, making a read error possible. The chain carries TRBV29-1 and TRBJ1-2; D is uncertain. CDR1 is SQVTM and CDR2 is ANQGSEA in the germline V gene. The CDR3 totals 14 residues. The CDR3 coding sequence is TGCAGCGTCCCGGGCCACACGCTATACTATGGCGACACCTTC. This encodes CSVPGHTLYYGDTF.

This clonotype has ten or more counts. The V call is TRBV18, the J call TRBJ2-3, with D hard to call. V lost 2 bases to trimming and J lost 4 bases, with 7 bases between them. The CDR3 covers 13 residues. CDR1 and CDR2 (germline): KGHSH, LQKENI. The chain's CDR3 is CASSPRESDTQYF. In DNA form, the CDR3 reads TGTGCCAGCTCACCAAGGGAATCAGATACGCAGTATTTT.

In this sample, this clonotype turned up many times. The DNA for the CDR3 is TGCGCCAGCAGCTTAGTGGGACTGCCTAGCACAGATACGCAGTATTTT. This sequence encodes CASSLVGLPSTDTQYF. V and J are TRBV5-1 and TRBJ2-3; TRBD2 is a possible D gene (6 bases). Trimming took off 2 bases at V and 0 bases at J, with 13 bases between the two ends. The CDR3 spans 16 residues. The germline V gene has CDR1 SGHRS and CDR2 YFSETQ.

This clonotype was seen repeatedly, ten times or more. CDR3 protein: CASSRQGIDYGYTF. Written as DNA, the CDR3 is TGTGCCAGCAGTCGACAGGGGATTGACTATGGCTACACCTTC. The chain combines TRBV12-3 or TRBV12-4 with TRBJ1-2; 8 bases line up with TRBD1. V shed 5 bases, J shed 3 bases, and the junction held 5 bases outside the gene matches. This CDR3 is 14 amino acids long.

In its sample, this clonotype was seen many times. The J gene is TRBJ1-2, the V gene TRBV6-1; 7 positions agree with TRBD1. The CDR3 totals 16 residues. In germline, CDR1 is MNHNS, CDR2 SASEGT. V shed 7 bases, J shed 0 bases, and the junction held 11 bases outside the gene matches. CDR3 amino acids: CASTPSTGRTNYGYTF. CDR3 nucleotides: TGTGCCAGCACCCCATCGACAGGGAGAACTAACTATGGCTACACCTTC.

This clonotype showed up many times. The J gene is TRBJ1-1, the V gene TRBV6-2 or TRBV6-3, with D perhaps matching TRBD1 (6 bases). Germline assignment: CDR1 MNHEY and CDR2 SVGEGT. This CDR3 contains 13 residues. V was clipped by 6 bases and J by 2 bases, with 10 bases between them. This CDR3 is CASSWTANTEAFF. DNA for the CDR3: TGTGCCAGCAGCTGGACAGCTAACACTGAAGCTTTCTTT.

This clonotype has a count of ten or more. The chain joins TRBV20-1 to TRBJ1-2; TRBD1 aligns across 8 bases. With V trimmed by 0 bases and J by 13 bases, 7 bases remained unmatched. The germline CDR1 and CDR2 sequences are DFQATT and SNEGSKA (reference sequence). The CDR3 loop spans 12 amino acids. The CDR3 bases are TGCAGTGCTAGAGATCTTGGGACAGGACTCACCTTC. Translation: CSARDLGTGLTF.